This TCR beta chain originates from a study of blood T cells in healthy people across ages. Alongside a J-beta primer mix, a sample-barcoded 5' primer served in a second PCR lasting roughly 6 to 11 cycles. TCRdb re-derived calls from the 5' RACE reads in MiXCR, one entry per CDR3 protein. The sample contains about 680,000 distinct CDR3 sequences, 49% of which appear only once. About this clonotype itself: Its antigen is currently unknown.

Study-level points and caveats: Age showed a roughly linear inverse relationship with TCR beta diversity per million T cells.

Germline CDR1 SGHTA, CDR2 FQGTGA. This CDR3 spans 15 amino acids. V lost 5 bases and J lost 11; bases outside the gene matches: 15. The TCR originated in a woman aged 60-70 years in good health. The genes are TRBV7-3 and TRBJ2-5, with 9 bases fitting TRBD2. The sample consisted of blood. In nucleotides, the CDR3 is TGTGCCAGCAGCCGCGGGAGGGCCCCTTACAATGAGCAGTACTTC. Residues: CASSRGRAPYNEQYF.